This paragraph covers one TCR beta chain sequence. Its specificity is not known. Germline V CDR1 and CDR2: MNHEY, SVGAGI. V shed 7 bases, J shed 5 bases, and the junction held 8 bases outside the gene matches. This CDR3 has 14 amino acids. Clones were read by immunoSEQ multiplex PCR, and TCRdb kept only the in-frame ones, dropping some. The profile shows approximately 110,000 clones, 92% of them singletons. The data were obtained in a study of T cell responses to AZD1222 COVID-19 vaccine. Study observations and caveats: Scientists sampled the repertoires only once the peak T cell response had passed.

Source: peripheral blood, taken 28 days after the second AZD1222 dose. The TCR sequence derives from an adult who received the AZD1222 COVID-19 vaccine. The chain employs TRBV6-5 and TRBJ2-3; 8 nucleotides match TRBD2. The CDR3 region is CASTDGRAKDTQYF. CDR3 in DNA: TGTGCCAGCACGGACGGGAGGGCCAAAGATACGCAGTATTTT.